Below are 25 T cell receptor beta chains sequenced from a single sample in a study of cytomegalovirus exposure and HLA in healthy donors. Some clones are missing from TCRdb's copy, which holds only in-frame ones; the method was immunoSEQ multiplex PCR. The sample gives more than 95,000 clones, roughly nine tenths of which show up once; about 4.2% is in the top ten. The sample comprised PBMCs. The receptors shown here come from a man younger than 35 in good health and CMV-seropositive.

The chain joins TRBV28 to TRBJ2-1; perhaps TRBD1 as D (5 bases). CDR1 is MDHEN and CDR2 is SYDVKM in the germline V gene. The V end lost 5 bases, the J end lost 6 bases, and 17 bases lay between the germline ends. CDR3 length: 15 residues. The CDR3 DNA reads TGTGCCAGCAGTCCTACCCCCGGCAGGGCCAATGAGCAGTTCTTC. Translation: CASSPTPGRANEQFF. Variable domain in full (rest from reference TRBV28 and TRBJ2-1): DVKVTQSSRYLVKRTGEKVFLECVQDMDHENMFWYRQDPGLGLRLIYFSYDVKMKEKGDIPEGYSVSREKKERFSLILESASTNQTSMYLCASSPTPGRANEQFFGPGTRLTVL.

V gene TRBV7-8 combines with J gene TRBJ2-7, with 11 bases fitting TRBD2. Trimming removed 6 bases from V and 6 bases from J; junction bases left unmatched: 10. There are 15 residues in the CDR3. CDR1 and CDR2 from the germline V gene are SGHVS and FQNEAQ. CDR3 residues: CASSSTGLAEPEQYF. The CDR3 bases are TGTGCCAGCAGTTCTACGGGACTAGCGGAACCCGAGCAGTACTTC.

This chain connects TRBV6-5 to TRBJ2-7; 8 bases are a match to TRBD1. V shed 5 bases, J shed 3 bases, and the junction held 3 bases outside the gene matches. The germline CDR1 and CDR2 sequences are MNHEY and SVGAGI. This CDR3 region has 13 residues. The CDR3 DNA reads as TGTGCCAGCAGTAGCGGACAGGGCTACGAGCAGTACTTC. As protein: CASSSGQGYEQYF.

The V call is TRBV27, the J call TRBJ1-5; maybe TRBD1 (6 bases). The CDR3 has 14 residues. The germline CDR1 and CDR2 sequences are MNHEY and SMNVEV (reference sequence). Trimming took 5 bases from V and 7 from J, leaving 15 bases between them. The CDR3 DNA reads TGTGCCAGCAGTCCCTCACAGGGTTGGCAGCCCCAGCATTTT. This encodes CASSPSQGWQPQHF.

The V and J genes are TRBV5-4 and TRBJ1-1, with TRBD1 as a possible D gene (5 bases). This CDR3 region has 16 residues. Germline values: CDR1 SGHNT, CDR2 YYREEE (reference sequence). Trimming pared 4 bases from V and 4 bases from J, leaving 20 bases between. The CDR3 region is CASSLGSRGVGTEAFF. The CDR3, as DNA: TGTGCCAGCAGCCTCGGGTCTCGGGGGGTTGGCACTGAAGCTTTCTTT.

The chain carries TRBV4-1 and TRBJ2-5; D is possibly TRBD1 (6 bases). The V gene's germline CDR1 is MGHRA and CDR2 YSYEKL. The CDR3 sequence is 15 residues long. V gave up 1 base and J gave up 0 bases, with 9 bases separating them. This chain's CDR3 is CASSQGWDNQETQYF. For the CDR3, the DNA is TGCGCCAGCAGCCAAGGGTGGGACAACCAAGAGACCCAGTACTTC.

V usage is TRBV25-1 and J usage is TRBJ1-3; D not certain. Trimming left V 7 bases short and J 0 bases short, with 4 bases between. The CDR3 loop spans 12 amino acids. CDR1 and CDR2 from the germline V gene are MGHDK and SYGVNS. CDR3 sequence (DNA): TGTGCCAGCACATCCTCTGGAAACACCATATATTTT. Residues: CASTSSGNTIYF. Full variable domain (outside the CDR3, taken from reference TRBV25-1 and TRBJ1-3): EADIYQTPRYLVIGTGKKITLECSQTMGHDKMYWYQQDPGMELHLIHYSYGVNSTEKGDLSSESTVSRIRTEHFPLTLESARPSHTSQYLCASTSSGNTIYFGEGSWLTVV.

The chain combines TRBV5-4 with TRBJ2-3; the D gene is possibly TRBD2 (7 bases). CDR3 length equals 14 residues. V was clipped by 5 bases and J by 5 bases, with 15 bases between them. CDR1 SGHNT and CDR2 YYREEE come from the germline V gene (reference sequence). The CDR3 reads CASRPEGGGDTQYF. In DNA form, the CDR3 reads TGTGCCAGCAGACCCGAGGGGGGGGGAGATACGCAGTATTTT.

The CDR3 nucleotides read TGTGCCAGCAGGCGCCGGGAGACCAACTATGGCTACACCTTC. This sequence encodes CASRRRETNYGYTF. The chain recombines TRBV28 with TRBJ1-2; D unresolved. The CDR3 totals 14 residues. The germline V gene has CDR1 MDHEN and CDR2 SYDVKM. V lost 6 bases and J lost 2, with 13 bases in between.

This rearrangement joins TRBV7-8 to TRBJ2-1; 11 bases are a match to TRBD2. V lost 3 bases and J lost 4; bases outside the gene matches: 11. The CDR3 covers 18 residues. Germline CDR1 reads SGHVS; CDR2 reads FQNEAQ. The CDR3 DNA reads as TGTGCCAGCAGCTTGCTTCTAGCGGGGGGTGGTTCGTACAATGAGCAGTTCTTC. Protein sequence: CASSLLLAGGGSYNEQFF. The complete variable domain, with remaining parts taken from reference TRBV7-8 and TRBJ2-1, reads GAGVSQSPRYKVAKRGQDVALRCDPISGHVSLFWYQQALGQGPEFLTYFQNEAQLDKSGLPSDRFFAERPEGSVSTLKIQRTQQEDSAVYLCASSLLLAGGGSYNEQFFGPGTRLTVL.

CDR3: CASSLGRAYEQYF. Here the CDR3 DNA reads TGTGCCAGCAGTTTGGGCAGGGCCTACGAGCAGTACTTC. The V gene is TRBV28, the J gene TRBJ2-7, with D possibly TRBD1 on 5 matching bases. The V end was cut by 3 bases, the J end by 2 bases, with 8 bases between. CDR3 length: 13 residues. Per germline, CDR1 MDHEN and CDR2 SYDVKM.

The gene calls are TRBV6-5 and TRBJ1-1; D is ambiguous. Germline loops: CDR1 MNHEY, CDR2 SVGAGI. The V end was cut by 6 bases, the J end by 0 bases, with 14 bases between. The CDR3 spans 15 residues. CDR3 bases: TGTGCCAGCAGCCCGGAGGGCAGTCTGAACACTGAAGCTTTCTTT. Protein: CASSPEGSLNTEAFF.

V gene TRBV6-6 combines with J gene TRBJ2-7, with D possibly being TRBD2 (7 bases). The CDR3 is 14 amino acids. The germline V gene encodes CDR1 MNHNY and CDR2 SVGAGI (reference sequence). The V end was cut by 0 bases, the J end by 6 bases, with 12 bases between. This chain's CDR3 is CASSYSGGAREQYF. CDR3 bases: TGTGCCAGCAGTTACTCGGGGGGGGCACGCGAGCAGTACTTC.

This chain links TRBV5-1 with TRBJ1-6; D unclear. Germline V gene lookup returns CDR1 SGHRS and CDR2 YFSETQ. Trimming removed 2 bases at V and 7 bases at J, with 13 bases between. The CDR3 extends over 15 amino acids. CDR3 in DNA: TGCGCCAGCAGCTTTGATGGCTTGTTGAATTCACCCCTCCACTTT. Protein product: CASSFDGLLNSPLHF.

The genes are TRBV11-2 and TRBJ2-3; TRBD1 agrees at 7 bases. The CDR3 extends over 14 amino acids. Germline trimming cut 6 bases from V and 0 bases from J; bases unmatched to any gene: 3. Looked up from germline, CDR1 is SGHAT and CDR2 is FQNNGV. This chain's CDR3 is CASSLRGSTDTQYF. CDR3 sequence (DNA): TGTGCCAGCAGTCTCAGGGGGAGCACAGATACGCAGTATTTT.

The genes are TRBV27 and TRBJ1-3; TRBD1 matches at 9 bases. CDR1 MNHEY and CDR2 SMNVEV come from the germline V gene (reference sequence). Unmatched junction bases numbered 7, after V lost 6 bases and J lost 1 base. This CDR3 spans 16 amino acids. CDR3 in DNA: TGTGCCAGCAGCCCACAGGGGGCCTGGTCTGGAAACACCATATATTTT. Encoded protein: CASSPQGAWSGNTIYF.

The genes are TRBV11-3 and TRBJ2-7; 7 bases are shared with TRBD1. The germline CDR1 and CDR2 sequences are SGHNT and YENEEA. The CDR3 loop spans 13 amino acids. Trimming took 5 bases from V and 2 from J; bases not matched to a gene: 3. The CDR3 sequence is CASSQGQTYEQYF. The CDR3 DNA follows: TGTGCCAGCAGCCAGGGACAGACCTACGAGCAGTACTTC.

This clone was seen just once. The chain combines TRBV7-2 with TRBJ2-2, with D possibly being TRBD2 (6 bases). The CDR3 extends over 14 amino acids. The germline CDR1 and CDR2 sequences are SGHTA and FQGNSA. Trimming removed 7 bases from V and 4 bases from J, with 13 bases in between. The CDR3 here is CASMGGSLTGELFF. The CDR3 bases are TGTGCCAGCATGGGAGGAAGTCTCACCGGGGAGCTGTTTTTT.

This clone was recorded only once. CDR3 sequence (DNA): TGTGCCAGTAGTATTCCCCGCCTGGGGGCGGGGGGGCCCTACAATGAGCAGTTCTTC. This codes for CASSIPRLGAGGPYNEQFF. The chain uses TRBV19 and TRBJ2-1; 9 bases are a match to TRBD2. J was trimmed by 2 bases and V by 3 bases; bases with no gene match: 14. The CDR3 consists of 19 residues. Germline V gene lookup returns CDR1 LNHDA and CDR2 SQIVND (reference sequence).

This clone was recorded once. V usage is TRBV6-5 and J usage is TRBJ1-1; TRBD1 matches at 7 bases. The CDR3 runs to 14 residues. V dropped 6 bases and J dropped 0; count of bases not matched to a gene: 4. CDR1 is MNHEY and CDR2 is SVGAGI in the germline V gene. The CDR3 sequence: CASSLGQVNTEAFF. The DNA for the CDR3 is TGTGCCAGCAGCCTCGGACAGGTGAACACTGAAGCTTTCTTT.

This chain joins TRBV5-1 and TRBJ1-1, with 10 bases matching TRBD1. The CDR3 totals 14 residues. Germline loops: CDR1 SGHRS, CDR2 YFSETQ. V dropped 3 bases and J dropped 5; count of bases not matched to a gene: 4. This chain's CDR3 is CASSSGTGATEAFF. In nucleotides, the CDR3 is TGCGCCAGCAGCTCCGGGACAGGGGCTACTGAAGCTTTCTTT.

The rearrangement links TRBV29-1 to TRBJ2-2; a possible D gene is TRBD2 (6 bases). Per germline, CDR1 SQVTM and CDR2 ANQGSEA. V lost 5 bases and J 8 bases, leaving 15 bases between the germline ends. The CDR3 covers 13 residues. Here the CDR3 reads CSVQSGRRGELFF. The CDR3 coding sequence is TGCAGCGTTCAGAGTGGGAGGCGAGGGGAGCTGTTTTTT.

The V call is TRBV4-2, the J call TRBJ1-2; possibly TRBD1 for D (5 bases). V shed 0 bases and J shed 4 bases, with 9 bases lying between them. Per the germline V gene, CDR1 is LGHNA and CDR2 is YNFKEQ. The CDR3 is 14 amino acids. CDR3 amino acids: CASSQEDSVYGYTF. DNA for the CDR3: TGTGCCAGCAGCCAAGAAGACAGTGTCTATGGCTACACCTTC.

This clone has a handful of counts. The J gene is TRBJ2-7, the V gene TRBV18, with D possibly being TRBD1 (6 bases). CDR3 length: 15 amino acids. The V end was cut by 2 bases, the J end by 3 bases, with 14 bases between. The germline CDR1 and CDR2 sequences are KGHSH and LQKENI. The CDR3 is CASSPDAGALYEQYF. CDR3 nucleotide sequence: TGTGCCAGCTCACCAGACGCAGGGGCCCTCTACGAGCAGTACTTC.

The CDR3 DNA reads TGTGCCAGTGACGGACTAGCGGGGTACGAGCAGTACTTC. It codes for CASDGLAGYEQYF. V usage is TRBV6-1 and J usage is TRBJ2-7, with 12 bases fitting TRBD2. Germline trimming cut 9 bases from V and 4 bases from J; bases unmatched to any gene: 4. Looked up from germline, CDR1 is MNHNS and CDR2 is SASEGT. The CDR3 sequence is 13 residues long.